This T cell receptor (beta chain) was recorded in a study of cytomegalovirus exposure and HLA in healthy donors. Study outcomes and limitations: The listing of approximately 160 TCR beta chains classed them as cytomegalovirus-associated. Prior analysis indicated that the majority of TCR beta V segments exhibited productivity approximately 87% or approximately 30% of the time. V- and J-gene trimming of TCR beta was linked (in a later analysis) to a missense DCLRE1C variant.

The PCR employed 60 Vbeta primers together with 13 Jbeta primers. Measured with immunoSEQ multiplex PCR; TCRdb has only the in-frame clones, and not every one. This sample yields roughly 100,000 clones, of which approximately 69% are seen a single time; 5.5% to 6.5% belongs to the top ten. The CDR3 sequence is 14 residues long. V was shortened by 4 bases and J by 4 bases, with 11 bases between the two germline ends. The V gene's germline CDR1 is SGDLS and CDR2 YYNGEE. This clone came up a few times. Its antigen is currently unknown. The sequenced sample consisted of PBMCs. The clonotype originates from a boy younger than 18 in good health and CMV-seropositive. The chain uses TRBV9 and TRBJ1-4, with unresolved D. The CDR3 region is CASSFSTGNEKLFF. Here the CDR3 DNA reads TGTGCCAGCAGCTTCTCGACGGGTAATGAAAAACTGTTTTTT. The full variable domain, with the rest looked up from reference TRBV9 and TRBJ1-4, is DSGVTQTPKHLITATGQRVTLRCSPRSGDLSVYWYQQSLDQGLQFLIQYYNGEERAKGNILERFSAQQFPDLHSELNLSSLELGDSALYFCASSFSTGNEKLFFGSGTQLSVL.